This T cell receptor (beta chain) originates from a study of T cell repertoires in cytomegalovirus infection. The germline V gene encodes CDR1 DFQATT and CDR2 SNEGSKA (reference sequence). This CDR3 has 16 amino acids. The V end lost 3 bases, the J end lost 5 bases, and 22 bases lay between the germline ends. In TCRdb, the reads were re-called with MiXCR into one record per CDR3 protein. The table shows 450,000 to 600,000 distinct CDR3 sequences, with 33% occurring only once. This clonotype has just a few counts. Its specificity is not known. Source: cultured PBMCs, taken from culture after CMV antigen stimulation. This clonotype was sampled from a human donor in good health (CMV status not recorded). Some clones in this sample may be carry-over from other donors' samples. V is TRBV20-1 and J is TRBJ2-5, with D tentatively TRBD1 (5 bases). Here the CDR3 reads CSARDWGGLSRETQYF. In DNA form, the CDR3 reads TGCAGTGCTAGGGATTGGGGCGGATTAAGCAGGGAGACCCAGTACTTC.